This T cell receptor beta chain is drawn from a study of beta chain features in type 1 diabetes (dated by TCRdb to the late 2010s). For context, the study as a whole: Mean age, gender distribution, total cell number and subset yield did not differ between patients and healthy donors. Naive and central memory subsets were obtained from all 30 or so donors, but regulatory and stem cell-like memory subsets were isolated from only 8 patients and roughly eight healthy donors. A total of roughly 98,000,000 sorted cells were examined across all samples, and RNA yield correlated strongly with the number of cells per subset. The study compared TCRB repertoires of sorted circulating CD4+ T cell subsets between recently diagnosed type 1 diabetes patients and matched healthy donors. What the research found in general, with its limitations: Because small numbers of individuals were included in the HLA sub-analyses, any influence of HLA type on TCRB rearrangement was left unresolved. Patients with type 1 diabetes made fewer insertions and deleted more nucleotides at VDJ recombination sites, implying thymic rearrangement abnormalities. Type 1 diabetes patients showed a moderate but significant shortening of TCRB CDR3 length in all four CD4+ subsets. Shorter templates might be favored by PCR, yet because patient and control samples were amplified and corrected together, any such skew would affect both groups equally. Sequencing cDNA rather than genomic DNA could over-represent highly expressing activated cells, although activation and CD3 levels did not differ between groups. The naive, central memory and regulatory TCRB repertoires appeared to resemble one another more closely among patients than among healthy donors.

All of the isolated RNA was reverse transcribed with the High Capacity cDNA Reverse Transcription Kit, so expressed TCRB transcripts were sequenced. Naive, central memory and regulatory T cell samples underwent deep immunoSEQ sequencing, averaging around 3.6 million total reads per sample. Sorted cells were lysed in RLT buffer and RNA was extracted with DNase-treated RNeasy Micro or Mini kits, depending on cell number. To prevent cross-contamination, every cell subset was processed on its own, while patient and healthy donor samples were processed together. The immunoSEQ multiplex PCR was used to amplify TCRB sequences from cDNA, generating 87-bp fragments that spanned the CDR3 region. The amplicons were sequenced using the Illumina HiSeq platform. For the original study's pipeline: PCR bias was corrected computationally using synthetic template baselines, and reads within Hamming distance 2 were collapsed, with unmergeable singletons discarded. Reads were aligned against IMGT to assign V, D and J genes, CDR3 length and insertions or deletions at six rearrangement sites. Within each subset, clonotype counts were normalized to sorted cell number, after which true diversity and Gini coefficients were computed with the tcR R package. The overlap coefficient, calculated on TCRB nucleotide sequences, was used to measure repertoire sharing. Out-of-frame TCRB sequences from naive cells were analyzed as a proxy for the pre-selection repertoire. TCRdb stores this immuneACCESS table with in-frame sequences only. Part of the clones is absent; in the studies checked, under half of the shortfall reflects unresolved V genes, and no reason is known for the rest. The V and J calls and the clone size are those of that table, but D and trimming were determined from the DNA. This sample holds 430,000 or so clones; approximately 10% were observed only once. 0.045% to 0.06% of the sample goes to the ten largest clones.

Cut back by 5 bases and 0 bases, the V and J ends lie 11 bases apart. CDR1 SNHLY and CDR2 FYNNEI are derived from the germline V gene. The CDR3 covers 15 residues, taking in both the cysteine and the phenylalanine. Only the CDR3 portion is preserved as DNA: 45 bases, with reading frame beginning at the first base. As regards this clone: Its antigen remains undetermined. The input lacks base qualities; no much larger clone sits a single base away.

Each donor gave one peripheral blood draw, about 100 mL on average, collected into heparinised tubes. Using a panel that included CD45RO, CCR7, CD25, CD127, CD95 and CD27, naive, central memory, regulatory and stem cell-like memory CD4+ T cells were sorted on a BD FACSAria II. Purity was above 95% for every sorted population. PBMCs were separated immediately by Lymphoprep density gradient centrifugation and were stained directly, without being cultured. To minimize batch effects, samples were stained and sorted in pairs, one healthy donor with one patient per experiment. The chain is assembled from TRBV2 and TRBJ2-4; possibly the D gene is TRBD2, per 5 matching bases. The clonotype comes from a woman between 18 and 30 years old in good health. The material sequenced was naive CD4+ T cells from blood. The sample's cell subset or site label, in plain terms: true naive CD4+ T cells. The bases are TGTGCCAGCAGTAGAGACGGACTAGCCAAAAACATTCAGTACTTC. Its protein product is CASSRDGLAKNIQYF.